This record concerns one T cell receptor (beta chain) sequence. The data belong to a study of beta chain features in type 1 diabetes. Germline V CDR1 and CDR2: GTSNPN, SVGIG (reference sequence). The CDR3 sequence is 15 residues long. With 5 bases removed from V and 4 bases from J, the gap between germline ends came to 19 bases. cDNA synthesis used the whole RNA isolate, giving expressed TCRB sequences. Data came from immunoSEQ multiplex PCR; TCRdb stores just in-frame clones and leaves some out. Of under 300,000 clones in the sample, roughly 30% were seen once. Material for sequencing was central memory CD4+ T cells from blood. The chain carries TRBV30 and TRBJ2-3; D may be TRBD2 (7 bases). This sequence was found in a man younger than 45 in good health. In DNA, the CDR3 is TGTGCCTGGCGAACTTCGGGGGGCCGGGCAGATACGCAGTATTTT. Amino acids: CAWRTSGGRADTQYF. The full variable domain, its missing parts supplied by reference TRBV30 and TRBJ2-3, is SQTIHQWPATLVQPVGSPLSLECTVEGTSNPNLYWYRQAAGRGLQLLFYSVGIGQISSEVPQNLSASRPQDRQFILSSKKLLLSDSGFYLCAWRTSGGRADTQYFGPGTRLTVL.